Listed below are T cell receptor beta chains from one sample, sequenced in a study of cytomegalovirus exposure and HLA in healthy donors. Measured with immunoSEQ multiplex PCR; TCRdb has only the in-frame clones, and not every one. Counted here are over 200,000 clones, 70% to 85% occurring once; the ten biggest clones make up over 3.5%. The sample was PBMCs. Receptors originate from a male donor in good health and CMV-seronegative. Each CDR3 is given with its conserved first and last residue. D genes are given only for firm matches. Only part of the rows carry a size: once, few, many, or a class if the clone is expanded.

clone size	D gene	V gene	J gene	CDR3 protein	CDR3 DNA
NA	TRBD2	TRBV2	TRBJ2-3	CASSGPPSGGRTDTQYF	TGTGCCAGCAGTGGGCCTCCGTCGGGAGGTCGGACAGATACGCAGTATTTT
NA	NA	TRBV9	TRBJ2-7	CASSRTDSYEQYF	TGTGCCAGCAGCCGGACAGACAGCTACGAGCAGTACTTC
once	TRBD1	TRBV7-9	TRBJ2-5	CASSLTDRGGRETQYF	TGTGCCAGCAGCTTAACCGACAGGGGCGGACGAGAGACCCAGTACTTC
NA	TRBD1	TRBV28	TRBJ2-7	CASSPYGTGSEQYF	TGTGCCAGCAGTCCCTACGGGACAGGGTCCGAGCAGTACTTC
NA	NA	TRBV25-1	TRBJ2-4	CASREEGAAKNIQYF	TGTGCCAGCAGGGAGGAGGGGGCGGCCAAAAACATTCAGTACTTC
NA	TRBD2	TRBV5-5	TRBJ2-1	CASSFTPVGLAGVDNEQFF	TGTGCCAGCAGCTTCACGCCCGTGGGACTAGCGGGGGTGGACAATGAGCAGTTCTTC
NA	TRBD1	TRBV7-8	TRBJ2-5	CASSLRPAGTGNRETQYF	TGTGCCAGCAGCCTGCGACCCGCCGGGACAGGGAACCGCGAGACCCAGTACTTC
NA	NA	TRBV7-9	TRBJ1-5	CASSSDRSSNQPQHF	TGTGCCAGCAGCTCTGACAGGAGTAGCAATCAGCCCCAGCATTTT
NA	TRBD2	TRBV5-5	TRBJ2-5	CASSVGLPLGETQYF	TGTGCCAGCAGCGTGGGACTACCTCTGGGAGAGACCCAGTACTTC
once	TRBD2	TRBV27	TRBJ2-3	CASGTSGRSTDTQYF	TGTGCCAGCGGTACTAGCGGGCGAAGCACAGATACGCAGTATTTT
NA	NA	TRBV7-9	TRBJ2-1	CASSFFDRRNEQFF	TGTGCCAGCAGCTTTTTCGACAGGCGCAATGAGCAGTTCTTC
NA	NA	TRBV6-6	TRBJ1-3	CASSYVQAGNTIYF	TGTGCCAGCAGTTATGTCCAGGCTGGAAACACCATATATTTT
NA	TRBD2	TRBV27	TRBJ2-7	CASSLSGGDSYEQYF	TGTGCCAGCAGTTTATCGGGGGGGGACTCCTACGAGCAGTACTTC
few	NA	TRBV19	TRBJ1-2	CASTPAQANYGYTF	TGTGCCAGTACCCCGGCCCAGGCAAACTATGGCTACACCTTC
NA	TRBD2	TRBV14	TRBJ2-7	CASRTSGMYEQYF	TGTGCCAGCAGGACTAGCGGGATGTACGAGCAGTACTTC
NA	NA	TRBV28	TRBJ2-7	CASGSTGTGTREQYF	TGTGCCAGCGGATCAACCGGGACAGGGACTAGGGAGCAGTACTTC
NA	TRBD2	TRBV7-8	TRBJ2-3	CASSLGSGSTDTQYF	TGTGCCAGCAGCTTAGGTAGCGGGAGTACAGATACGCAGTATTTT
few	NA	TRBV18	TRBJ2-7	CASSPPSSSYEQYF	TGTGCCAGCTCACCTCCGAGTAGCTCCTACGAGCAGTACTTC
NA	TRBD2	TRBV5-1	TRBJ2-7	CASSWTSAYGYEQYF	TGCGCCAGCAGCTGGACTAGCGCATACGGGTACGAGCAGTACTTC
NA	NA	TRBV28	TRBJ1-2	CASREGVSGYTF	TGTGCCAGCAGGGAGGGTGTGAGTGGCTACACCTTC
NA	NA	TRBV7-6	TRBJ2-2	CASSLEHRESGTGELFF	TGTGCCAGCAGCTTAGAACACAGGGAGTCGGGCACCGGGGAGCTGTTTTTT
NA	TRBD1	TRBV27	TRBJ2-7	CASSFKLAGGGF	TGTGCCAGCAGTTTTAAGTTGGCAGGGGGCGGATTC
NA	TRBD1	TRBV9	TRBJ2-5	CASSVDGTGKTQYF	TGTGCCAGCAGCGTTGACGGGACAGGGAAGACCCAGTACTTC
NA	NA	TRBV7-2	TRBJ2-3	CASSVGHYTDTQYF	TGTGCCAGCAGCGTAGGACATTACACAGATACGCAGTATTTT
NA	NA	TRBV27	TRBJ2-7	CASSLWPTQPYEQYF	TGTGCCAGCAGTTTATGGCCGACTCAACCCTACGAGCAGTACTTC
few	TRBD1	TRBV19	TRBJ1-5	CASSKRTQGGLGNQPQHF	TGTGCCAGTAGTAAAAGGACACAGGGGGGTCTCGGTAATCAGCCCCAGCATTTT
NA	NA	TRBV27	TRBJ2-3	CASSFTGTGDTQYF	TGTGCCAGCAGTTTTACAGGGACCGGTGATACGCAGTATTTT
NA	NA	TRBV27	TRBJ1-3	CASSLSGGGGNTIYF	TGTGCCAGCAGTTTATCGGGGGGGGGAGGAAACACCATATATTTT
NA	TRBD1	TRBV18	TRBJ1-2	CASSPSRGAGRDGYTF	TGTGCCAGCTCACCATCCAGGGGGGCAGGTCGGGATGGCTACACCTTC
few	TRBD1	TRBV27	TRBJ2-7	CASRYRGPSAEQYF	TGTGCCAGCAGGTACAGGGGGCCGAGCGCAGAGCAGTACTTC
NA	TRBD2	TRBV10-1	TRBJ2-1	CASSDDREGAYNEQFF	TGCGCCAGCAGTGATGACCGGGAGGGGGCCTACAATGAGCAGTTCTTC
NA	NA	TRBV6-1	TRBJ1-6	CASSRRDRGSPLHF	TGTGCCAGCAGCCGGCGGGACCGGGGGTCACCCCTCCACTTT
NA	NA	TRBV5-1	TRBJ1-5	CASSSGTPGNEPQHF	TGCGCCAGCAGCAGTGGGACTCCAGGCAATGAGCCCCAGCATTTT
NA	NA	TRBV18	TRBJ2-7	CASSPSSGKNEQYF	TGTGCCAGCTCACCCTCTTCGGGAAAGAACGAGCAGTACTTC
NA	NA	TRBV19	TRBJ2-1	CASSIEPLADEQFF	TGTGCCAGTAGTATAGAGCCACTAGCTGATGAGCAGTTCTTC
NA	NA	TRBV15	TRBJ2-7	CATSREGGTYEQYF	TGTGCCACCAGCAGAGAAGGCGGTACCTACGAGCAGTACTTC
NA	NA	TRBV9	TRBJ1-3	CASSVGQGIPPYF	NA
NA	NA	TRBV19	TRBJ1-5	CASSIMDNAYSNQPQHF	TGTGCCAGTAGTATAATGGACAACGCTTATAGCAATCAGCCCCAGCATTTT
NA	NA	TRBV10-2	TRBJ1-1	CASSWTVENTEAFF	TGCGCCAGCAGTTGGACAGTGGAGAACACTGAAGCTTTCTTT
NA	TRBD2	TRBV9	TRBJ2-1	CASSSRLADYNEQFF	TGTGCCAGCAGCTCGAGACTAGCGGACTACAATGAGCAGTTCTTC
NA	TRBD1	TRBV28	TRBJ1-2	CASKSTGGRNYGYTF	TGTGCCAGCAAGAGCACAGGGGGCCGAAACTATGGCTACACCTTC
NA	TRBD2	TRBV5-1	TRBJ2-2	CASSLELAYSGELFF	TGCGCCAGCAGCTTAGAACTAGCGTATTCCGGGGAGCTGTTTTTT
once	NA	TRBV7-3	TRBJ2-3	CASSLGLSLRGTQYF	TGTGCCAGCAGCCTCGGCCTTAGTTTAAGGGGGACGCAGTATTTT
NA	TRBD1	TRBV29-1	TRBJ1-4	CSVSGTGGEKLFF	TGCAGCGTTTCCGGGACAGGGGGTGAAAAACTGTTTTTT
NA	NA	TRBV30	TRBJ1-2	CAWTLESFYGYTF	TGTGCCTGGACACTAGAATCCTTCTATGGCTACACCTTC
once	TRBD2	TRBV5-1	TRBJ2-5	CASSYTSGRETQYF	TGCGCCAGCAGCTATACCAGCGGGAGAGAGACCCAGTACTTC
NA	NA	TRBV5-1	TRBJ2-3	CASSLTTDTQYF	TGCGCCAGCAGCTTAACTACTGATACGCAGTATTTT
NA	TRBD2	TRBV7-8	TRBJ2-7	CASSLFGLAGGPAEQYF	TGTGCCAGCAGCTTGTTTGGACTAGCGGGAGGGCCGGCCGAGCAGTACTTC
once	NA	TRBV10-2	TRBJ1-2	CASSDRANYGYTF	TGCGCCAGCAGTGACAGGGCTAACTATGGCTACACCTTC
NA	NA	TRBV10-3	TRBJ2-3	CAISEEKLTQYF	TGTGCCATCAGTGAGGAAAAACTGACGCAGTATTTT
NA	TRBD1	TRBV5-1	TRBJ1-1	CASSWGDRPMNTEAFF	TGCGCCAGCAGCTGGGGGGACAGGCCTATGAACACTGAAGCTTTCTTT
NA	NA	TRBV5-1	TRBJ2-2	CACRVRGNTGELFF	TGCGCCTGCCGGGTGCGGGGAAACACCGGGGAGCTGTTTTTT
NA	TRBD2	TRBV9	TRBJ2-7	CASSTGTSGNFYEQYF	TGTGCCAGCAGCACAGGGACTAGCGGGAACTTCTACGAGCAGTACTTC
NA	TRBD1	TRBV29-1	TRBJ2-5	CSVELSNPGQSFQETQYF	TGCAGCGTTGAACTATCGAACCCGGGACAGTCCTTCCAAGAGACCCAGTACTTC
NA	NA	TRBV30	TRBJ1-1	CAGGRRNTEAFF	TGTGCCGGGGGGAGAAGGAACACTGAAGCTTTCTTT
NA	NA	TRBV14	TRBJ2-7	CASSQSGRNEQYF	TGTGCCAGCAGCCAATCGGGGAGGAACGAGCAGTACTTC
NA	NA	TRBV5-1	TRBJ2-3	CASSFPESGTDTQYF	TGCGCCAGCAGCTTTCCGGAGTCGGGAACAGATACGCAGTATTTT
NA	TRBD1	TRBV6-1	TRBJ2-1	CASLDRGIHNEQFF	TGTGCCAGCCTCGACAGGGGGATACACAATGAGCAGTTCTTC
NA	NA	TRBV7-6	TRBJ2-2	CASSPAPVQAGELFF	TGTGCCAGCAGCCCCGCCCCTGTTCAGGCCGGGGAGCTGTTTTTT